The 30 T cell receptor beta chains below were found in one sample sequenced in a study of blood T cell repertoires in COVID-19. Repertoires were generated with immunoSEQ multiplex PCR, while TCRdb's copy carries only in-frame clones and drops some. This sample has 150,000 to 200,000 clones, with roughly nine tenths found just once. The source material was peripheral blood. Every receptor here comes from a woman of 80 years or more in a cohort sampled during active or convalescent COVID-19.

The chain joins TRBV10-3 to TRBJ1-5; no definite D call. This CDR3 comprises 15 residues. V was shortened by 6 bases and J by 0 bases, with 12 bases between the two germline ends. CDR1 is ENHRY and CDR2 is SYGVKD in the germline V gene. In DNA form, the CDR3 reads TGTGCCATCAGCGGGTCAGATTATAGCAATCAGCCCCAGCATTTT. This gives the protein CAISGSDYSNQPQHF.

The chain is built from TRBV7-9 and TRBJ2-3; D is ambiguous. Germline lookup yields CDR1 SEHNR and CDR2 FQNEAQ (reference sequence). V lost 5 bases to trimming and J lost 3 bases, with 12 bases between them. The CDR3 sequence is 14 residues long. DNA for the CDR3: TGTGCCAGCAGCCCGCTCGAGTGGACAGATACGCAGTATTTT. Residues: CASSPLEWTDTQYF.

This clone was counted a single time. The CDR3 nucleotides read TGTGCCAGCAGTCCTGCTTGGGACAGGGTTAATGAGCAGTTCTTC. It encodes CASSPAWDRVNEQFF. The chain employs TRBV27 and TRBJ2-1; 9 bases map to TRBD1. V was pared by 5 bases and J by 7 bases, with 9 bases of the junction left unmatched. The CDR3 length is 15 residues. Germline loops: CDR1 MNHEY, CDR2 SMNVEV (reference sequence).

In this sample, this clone turned up a few times. J is TRBJ2-3 and V is TRBV7-2; TRBD2 might be the D (6 bases). The V gene's germline CDR1 is SGHTA and CDR2 FQGNSA. The CDR3 length is 15 residues. Trimming cost V 5 bases and J 5 bases, with 17 bases left between them. Here the CDR3 reads CASSPWGDRGDTQYF. CDR3 nucleotides: TGTGCCAGCAGCCCATGGGGGGATCGAGGAGATACGCAGTATTTT.

Only a few counts were recorded for this clone. The chain is built from TRBV2 and TRBJ1-3, with no clear D. Trimming left V 5 bases short and J 4 bases short, with 3 bases between. The germline CDR1 and CDR2 sequences are SNHLY and FYNNEI. CDR3 length: 11 residues. As DNA, the CDR3 is TGTGCCAGCAGTTTAGGAAACACCATATATTTT. This gives the protein CASSLGNTIYF.

J is TRBJ2-1 and V is TRBV7-9; 8 positions match TRBD2. CDR3 length: 15 residues. Germline CDR1 is SEHNR and CDR2 is FQNEAQ (reference sequence). The V gene end was trimmed by 1 base and the J gene end by 5 bases; junction bases not matched to a gene: 4. CDR3 sequence reads: CASSLVGGGNNEQFF. The CDR3 bases are TGTGCCAGCAGCTTAGTTGGCGGGGGGAACAATGAGCAGTTCTTC.

The chain has TRBV5-6 and TRBJ2-1; 8 positions match TRBD1. Germline V gene sequence: CDR1 SGHDT, CDR2 YYEEEE. V shed 4 bases, J shed 7 bases, and the junction held 7 bases outside the gene matches. The CDR3 covers 14 residues. The CDR3 protein is CASSQGQEWNEQFF. The CDR3 region has the DNA TGTGCCAGCAGCCAGGGACAGGAGTGGAATGAGCAGTTCTTC.

The V call is TRBV3-1 (or the pseudogene TRBV3-2), the J call TRBJ1-4; 9 nucleotides match TRBD1. V trimming: 3 bases; J trimming: 8 bases; junction bases outside the gene matches: 10. This CDR3 comprises 16 residues. CDR1 and CDR2 from the germline V gene are LGHDT and YNNKEL (reference sequence). The CDR3 DNA is TGTGCCAGCAGCCATCCCGGACAGGGGACACGAGAAAAACTGTTTTTT. Its translation is CASSHPGQGTREKLFF.

CDR3 nucleotide sequence: TGTGCCAGCAGCTTGGCCCCCAGGGGGCTTTCACCCCTCCACTTT. Translated: CASSLAPRGLSPLHF. The genes are TRBV5-5 and TRBJ1-6; TRBD1 aligns across 8 bases. The length of the CDR3 is 15 residues. CDR1 is SGHKS and CDR2 is YYEKEE in the germline V gene (reference sequence). The trim removed 0 bases at V and 9 bases at J, leaving 5 bases unmatched.

The V and J genes are TRBV7-6 and TRBJ1-5, with a possible D match to TRBD1 (5 bases). Trimming took 4 bases from V and 0 from J, leaving 10 bases between them. Per germline, CDR1 SGHVS and CDR2 FNYEAQ. This CDR3 is 15 amino acids long. This CDR3 is CASSSGHYSNQPQHF. In DNA form, the CDR3 reads TGTGCCAGCAGCTCTGGACACTATAGCAATCAGCCCCAGCATTTT.

The rearrangement links TRBV2 to TRBJ1-5, with 8 bases lining up with TRBD1. CDR1 is SNHLY, CDR2 FYNNEI, per germline. V lost 8 bases, J lost 1 base, and 7 bases stayed unmatched. CDR3 size: 15 residues. The CDR3 here is CASGGQGLSNQPQHF. In DNA form, the CDR3 reads TGTGCCAGCGGAGGACAGGGACTAAGCAATCAGCCCCAGCATTTT.

This clone was seen once. The V gene is TRBV2, the J gene TRBJ2-5; TRBD2 matches at 12 bases. CDR3 size: 19 residues. V was pared by 7 bases and J by 7 bases, with 22 bases of the junction left unmatched. Germline V gives CDR1 SNHLY, CDR2 FYNNEI. This CDR3 reads CASNRRGPRLAGVNWTQYF. CDR3 DNA: TGTGCCAGCAATCGCAGGGGCCCCAGACTAGCGGGAGTCAATTGGACCCAGTACTTC.

The genes are TRBV10-3 and TRBJ2-3; D may be TRBD2 (5 bases). Germline lookup yields CDR1 ENHRY and CDR2 SYGVKD. V was shortened by 3 bases and J by 2 bases, with 15 bases between the two germline ends. The CDR3 has 16 residues. The CDR3 DNA reads as TGTGCCATCAGTGAATTTCCTCTGAGGGACACAGATACGCAGTATTTT. It encodes CAISEFPLRDTDTQYF.

There are a few counts of this clone. The J gene is TRBJ1-5, the V gene TRBV7-9; TRBD1 agrees at 8 bases. The V and J ends lost 4 bases and 7 bases, in that order; junction bases with no gene match: 6. The CDR3 has 14 amino acids. Germline lookup yields CDR1 SEHNR and CDR2 FQNEAQ (reference sequence). DNA of the CDR3: TGTGCCAGCAGCTCTACAGGGGGAGGCCAGCCCCAGCATTTT. It codes for CASSSTGGGQPQHF. The full variable domain, in which reference TRBV7-9 and TRBJ1-5 provide the parts outside the CDR3, is DTGVSQNPRHKITKRGQNVTFRCDPISEHNRLYWYRQTLGQGPEFLTYFQNEAQLEKSRLLSDRFSAERPKGSFSTLEIQRTEQGDSAMYLCASSSTGGGQPQHFGDGTRLSIL.

The chain carries TRBV7-8 and TRBJ1-5; possible D gene TRBD1, 5 bases. The CDR3 consists of 15 residues. Germline lookup yields CDR1 SGHVS and CDR2 FQNEAQ. V shed 5 bases and J shed 5 bases, with 16 bases lying between them. Here the CDR3 reads CASSMMTAPDQPQHF. CDR3 DNA: TGTGCCAGCAGCATGATGACAGCCCCTGATCAGCCCCAGCATTTT.

The chain combines TRBV5-1 with TRBJ2-3; possibly TRBD1 for D (6 bases). The CDR3 consists of 16 residues. Trimming cost V 0 bases and J 5 bases, with 16 bases left between them. The germline V gene has CDR1 SGHRS and CDR2 YFSETQ. CDR3 sequence (DNA): TGCGCCAGCAGCTTGGGGGCAGGGGAAGGGGAAGATACGCAGTATTTT. This gives the protein CASSLGAGEGEDTQYF.

This clone appeared many times. This sequence joins TRBV12-3 or TRBV12-4 and TRBJ2-1; D is uncertain. Trimming stripped 5 bases from V and 5 bases from J, with 7 bases between. The CDR3 is 12 residues long. The CDR3 region is CASSRSNNEQFF. DNA of the CDR3: TGTGCCAGCAGTCGGAGCAACAATGAGCAGTTCTTC.

Only a few counts were recorded for this clone. The chain recombines TRBV6-5 with TRBJ1-4; D is possibly TRBD1 (6 bases). The CDR3 covers 16 residues. Trimming left V 2 bases short and J 5 bases short, with 15 bases between. Germline V CDR1 and CDR2: MNHEY, SVGAGI. The CDR3, as DNA: TGTGCCAGCAGTTACCGCCTCGGGACACAGAATGAAAAACTGTTTTTT. Translation gives CASSYRLGTQNEKLFF.

The V call is TRBV5-6, the J call TRBJ1-2, with 8 nucleotides matching TRBD1. CDR1 and CDR2 from the germline V gene are SGHDT and YYEEEE. Germline trimming cut 5 bases from V and 8 bases from J; bases unmatched to any gene: 8. CDR3 length equals 13 residues. The CDR3 DNA reads as TGTGCCAGCAGTTACGACAGGGGATACGGCTACACCTTC. This translates into CASSYDRGYGYTF.

The chain uses TRBV30 and TRBJ1-6, with TRBD1 matching over 9 bases. Trimming cost V 2 bases and J 2 bases; bases outside gene matches: 13. The CDR3 has 19 amino acids. Germline V gene data show CDR1 as GTSNPN and CDR2 as SVGIG (reference sequence). The CDR3 DNA follows: TGTGCCTGGAGTAATCTCCTACCGGGACAGGGCCCCTATAATTCACCCCTCCACTTT. Protein product: CAWSNLLPGQGPYNSPLHF.

The chain joins TRBV19 to TRBJ2-3; 13 bases are shared with TRBD2. Trimming at V came to 2 bases and at J to 3 bases, leaving 2 bases not matched to a gene. This CDR3 is 16 amino acids long. Germline assignment: CDR1 LNHDA and CDR2 SQIVND (reference sequence). The CDR3, as DNA: TGTGCCAGTAGTATAAGGACTAGCGGGAGTACAGATACGCAGTATTTT. It is translated as CASSIRTSGSTDTQYF.

The table lists this clone with a count of one. The gene calls are TRBV2 and TRBJ1-5; unclear D gene. Germline V CDR1 and CDR2: SNHLY, FYNNEI. The V gene lost 1 base and the J gene lost 6 bases, with 13 bases spanning the gap. The CDR3 is made up of 15 amino acids. The CDR3 spells CASSEGHPRPQPQHF. In nucleotides, the CDR3 is TGTGCCAGCAGTGAAGGACACCCAAGGCCTCAGCCCCAGCATTTT.

The rearrangement joins TRBV18 to TRBJ2-1; 10 nucleotides agree with TRBD2. The CDR3 has 16 residues. Germline CDR1 reads KGHSH; CDR2 reads LQKENI. J gave up 2 bases and V 1 base, and 2 bases lay outside the gene matches. The DNA for the CDR3 is TGTGCCAGCTCACCACAACTAGCGGGGCCCTACAATGAGCAGTTCTTC. Its translation is CASSPQLAGPYNEQFF.

This chain uses TRBV5-6 with TRBJ2-3; D ambiguous. Trimming stripped 0 bases from V and 2 bases from J, with 10 bases between. The CDR3 runs to 15 residues. Per the germline V gene, CDR1 is SGHDT and CDR2 is YYEEEE. The CDR3 here is CASSLAPVPTDTQYF. The CDR3 DNA sequence: TGTGCCAGCAGCTTGGCCCCGGTACCCACAGATACGCAGTATTTT.

The chain joins TRBV5-1 to TRBJ1-6; 7 nucleotides agree with TRBD1. CDR1 is SGHRS and CDR2 is YFSETQ in the germline V gene. This CDR3 is 14 amino acids long. Losses at the gene ends were 0 bases for V and 13 bases for J; bases not matched to a gene: 7. CDR3 sequence: CASSLGQGGAPLHF. Here the CDR3 DNA reads TGCGCCAGCAGCTTGGGACAGGGTGGGGCCCCCCTCCACTTT.

Of note for this clone: The junction departs from germline at one end; a sequencing error may be responsible. The chain links TRBV4-1 to TRBJ2-3, with TRBD1 identical over 7 bases. Germline lookup yields CDR1 MGHRA and CDR2 YSYEKL. This CDR3 is 14 amino acids long. CDR3 protein: CASSKDRGTDTQYF. CDR3 coding DNA: TGCGCCAGCAGCAAAGACAGGGGCACAGATACGCAGTATTTT.

The V gene is TRBV4-2, the J gene TRBJ1-1; unclear D gene. Per germline, CDR1 LGHNA and CDR2 YNFKEQ. The CDR3 has 14 amino acids. The ends were cut back, 1 base at V and 0 bases at J, with 6 bases in the middle. CDR3 amino acids: CASSQALMNTEAFF. CDR3 coding DNA: TGTGCCAGCAGCCAAGCTTTAATGAACACTGAAGCTTTCTTT.

V is TRBV6-6 and J is TRBJ1-5, with D maybe TRBD1 (5 bases). Germline-derived CDR1 and CDR2 are MNHNY and SVGAGI (reference sequence). V lost 5 bases and J lost 2, with 13 bases in between. This CDR3 contains 15 residues. CDR3 sequence reads: CASSRDSLGNQPQHF. The CDR3 bases are TGTGCCAGCAGTCGGGACTCCTTGGGCAATCAGCCCCAGCATTTT.

The chain uses TRBV5-1 and TRBJ2-2, with TRBD1 matching over 10 bases. CDR3 size: 15 residues. V dropped 4 bases and J dropped 7; count of bases not matched to a gene: 7. Per the germline V gene, CDR1 is SGHRS and CDR2 is YFSETQ. The CDR3 here is CASSPQRTGGGELFF. Here the CDR3 DNA reads TGCGCCAGCAGCCCCCAAAGGACAGGGGGCGGGGAGCTGTTTTTT.

The count of this clone is one. V gene TRBV27 combines with J gene TRBJ2-3, with D uncertain. CDR1 is MNHEY and CDR2 is SMNVEV in the germline V gene (reference sequence). The CDR3 length is 12 residues. V lost 5 bases and J lost 6, with 9 bases in between. As DNA, the CDR3 is TGTGCCAGCAGTCCCCGGGTGGATACGCAGTATTTT. It translates to CASSPRVDTQYF.